One T cell receptor (beta chain) is described in this entry. The CDR3 has 13 residues. Looked up from germline, CDR1 is SGHVS and CDR2 is FQNEAQ. Trimming took 3 bases from V and 4 from J, leaving 9 bases between them. This entry is derived from a study of T cells in tuberculosis. Study in general: The T cells targeted glucose monomycolate, a mycobacterial lipid, via CD1B.

Assay: immunoSEQ multiplex PCR; the TCRdb copy retains only in-frame clones and omits some. The table lists approximately 59,000 clones, about 86% of them singletons. Thawed, overnight-rested PBMC were stained with GMM-loaded CD1B tetramer, viability dye and anti-CD3, then sorted. C32 glucose monomycolate from Rhodococcus equi was loaded onto the CD1B tetramers. From each donor, roughly 100,000 tetramer-negative cells were sorted. Sequencing was carried out using CD1b-GMM tetramer-negative cells sorted from PBMCs. This chain joins TRBV7-8 and TRBJ1-1; D uncertain. The sequence was collected from an adult woman with latent tuberculosis. This CDR3 is CASSFREGTEAFF. CDR3 sequence (DNA): TGTGCCAGCAGCTTTCGGGAAGGCACTGAAGCTTTCTTT.